This TCR beta chain comes out of a study of blood T cells in healthy people across ages. As for the study in general: There was about one barcoded beta molecule captured by template switching per two T cells.

The authors ran a second PCR of roughly 6 to 12 cycles using a sample-barcoded 5' primer and a J-beta primer mix. Each CDR3 protein is one row after TCRdb ran MiXCR on the 5' RACE reads. Found here are roughly 2 million distinct CDR3 sequences, about 50% of them singletons; the top ten hold over 2%. There are a few counts of this clonotype. Its cognate antigen is unknown. General observations from the study: Researchers deemed the diversity estimates from one million T cells underestimates.

Germline values: CDR1 MNHEY, CDR2 SMNVEV (reference sequence). This CDR3 has 14 residues. Trimming removed 1 base at V and 10 bases at J, with 14 bases between. The donors, all healthy, were Caucasians living in Russia, aged 6 to 90. The TCR originated in a woman between 35 and 50 years old in good health. The rearrangement links TRBV27 to TRBJ2-1; no reliable D call. Sequencing used blood. CDR3 nucleotides: TGTGCCAGCAGTTTATTCGACCCCTGGTTAGAGCAGTTCTTC. Protein: CASSLFDPWLEQFF.